The 30 T cell receptor beta chains below all came from one sample that was sequenced in a study of T cells after yellow fever vaccination. Using its own MiXCR run on the 5' RACE reads, TCRdb lists one record per CDR3 protein. The repertoire holds 250,000 to 350,000 distinct CDR3 sequences, with 6.8% as singletons. The source material was PBMCs, sampled approximately 40 days after the first yellow fever vaccination. These receptors all stem from a man younger than 30 who received the YFV17D yellow fever vaccine.

This clonotype was seen many times. The chain joins TRBV11-2 to TRBJ2-7; the D is unclear. This CDR3 has 13 amino acids. In germline, CDR1 is SGHAT, CDR2 FQNNGV. The V end was cut by 6 bases, the J end by 0 bases, with 9 bases between. DNA of the CDR3: TGTGCCAGCAGGCCTTCGGCCTCCTACGAGCAGTACGTC. This codes for CASRPSASYEQYV.

This clonotype showed up just a few times. The rearrangement uses TRBV7-9 and TRBJ2-2, with 9 bases fitting TRBD2. The CDR3 runs to 15 residues. Trimming at V came to 5 bases and at J to 6 bases, leaving 7 bases not matched to a gene. Looked up from germline, CDR1 is SEHNR and CDR2 is FQNEAQ (reference sequence). The CDR3 spells CASSPTGTSPGELFF. Here the CDR3 DNA reads TGTGCCAGCAGCCCGACCGGGACTAGCCCCGGGGAGCTGTTTTTT.

The chain has TRBV6-1 and TRBJ1-2; TRBD1 aligns across 7 bases. The V and J ends lost 6 bases and 1 base, in that order; junction bases with no gene match: 2. Per the germline V gene, CDR1 is MNHNS and CDR2 is SASEGT. The CDR3 has 13 amino acids. CDR3 DNA: TGTGCCAGCAGGGGGACAGTTAACTATGGCTACACCTTC. Translation gives CASRGTVNYGYTF.

This clonotype was found many times. The chain has TRBV5-1 and TRBJ1-6; no definite D call. Germline values: CDR1 SGHRS, CDR2 YFSETQ. V lost 0 bases to trimming and J lost 10 bases, with 11 bases between them. The CDR3 has 14 residues. This CDR3 is CASSLEQPGSPLHF. The CDR3 DNA sequence: TGCGCCAGCAGCTTGGAACAGCCCGGATCACCCCTCCACTTT.

This clonotype was counted a few times. The chain links TRBV23-1 to TRBJ2-7, with D possibly TRBD2 on 5 matching bases. TRBV23-1 is flagged as an ORF with uncertain function. V was trimmed by 4 bases and J by 9 bases, leaving 19 bases between them. This CDR3 is built from 14 residues. CDR3 residues: CASSPSRRQDGQYV. The CDR3 DNA reads as TGCGCCAGCAGTCCTAGCCGGAGGCAAGATGGGCAGTACGTC.

The rearrangement uses TRBV20-1 and TRBJ1-5, with D uncertain. In germline, CDR1 is DFQATT, CDR2 SNEGSKA (reference sequence). This CDR3 has 12 amino acids. V lost 6 bases and J 5 bases, leaving 11 bases between the germline ends. CDR3 DNA: TGCAGTGCCACTACGAACGATCAGCCCCAGCATTTT. Residues: CSATTNDQPQHF.

This clonotype showed up many times. This chain links TRBV7-9 with TRBJ2-7, with D unresolved. V lost 0 bases to trimming and J lost 1 base, with 4 bases between them. The CDR3 totals 13 residues. The V gene's germline CDR1 is SEHNR and CDR2 FQNEAQ (reference sequence). DNA for the CDR3: TGTGCCAGCAGCTTAGCCGGTTCCTACGAGCAGTACGTC. Its protein is CASSLAGSYEQYV.

This clonotype was detected a few times. The chain couples TRBV7-2 to TRBJ2-1; 10 nucleotides agree with TRBD1. Unmatched junction bases numbered 7, after V lost 6 bases and J lost 14 bases. There are 12 residues in the CDR3. CDR1 and CDR2 (germline): SGHTA, FQGNSA. CDR3 coding DNA: TGTGCCAGCAGAATAGGGACAGGGGTTGAGTTCTTC. This encodes CASRIGTGVEFF.

This clonotype appeared a few times. The rearrangement links TRBV4-3 to TRBJ2-5, with 7 bases that match TRBD2. This CDR3 has 16 amino acids. J was trimmed by 2 bases and V by 4 bases; bases with no gene match: 10. CDR1 is LGHNA and CDR2 is YSLEER in the germline V gene. The chain's CDR3 is CASSPGEGMGQETQYF. CDR3 in DNA: TGCGCCAGCAGCCCTGGGGAGGGAATGGGGCAAGAGACCCAGTACTTC.

This chain uses TRBV18 with TRBJ2-2; D may be TRBD1 (6 bases). Germline V gives CDR1 KGHSH, CDR2 LQKENI. The CDR3 extends over 16 amino acids. The V end lost 2 bases, the J end lost 0 bases, and 10 bases lay between the germline ends. In DNA, the CDR3 is TGTGCCAGCTCACCATTTGGGGGCGCGAACACCGGGGAGCTGTTTTTT. This encodes CASSPFGGANTGELFF.

This clonotype was observed many times. This chain connects TRBV12-3 or TRBV12-4 to TRBJ2-2; D unclear. The CDR3 contains 19 residues. V was trimmed by 4 bases and J by 7 bases, leaving 28 bases between them. The CDR3 region has the DNA TGTGCCAGCAGTTCCACATCCGGACCAACCCTAACTAAAGTCGGGGAGCTGTTTTTT. It specifies CASSSTSGPTLTKVGELFF.

This clonotype was found many times. The chain has TRBV5-1 and TRBJ2-2; D may be TRBD1 (6 bases). Trimming stripped 4 bases from V and 1 base from J, with 14 bases between. CDR1 and CDR2 from the germline V gene are SGHRS and YFSETQ. The CDR3 has 16 residues. The CDR3 reads CASSPPGTLNTGELFF. DNA of the CDR3: TGCGCCAGCAGCCCACCCGGGACACTGAACACCGGGGAGCTGTTTTTT.

The CDR3 reads CASRDRQGSSYEQYV. The CDR3 DNA sequence: TGTGCCAGCAGGGACCGACAGGGGAGCTCCTACGAGCAGTACGTC. The rearrangement joins TRBV6-1 to TRBJ2-7, with TRBD1 identical over 8 bases. Per germline, CDR1 MNHNS and CDR2 SASEGT. The CDR3 contains 15 residues. Trimming removed 6 bases from V and 0 bases from J; junction bases left unmatched: 7.

This clonotype was counted ten times or more. The rearrangement uses TRBV7-8 and TRBJ2-7; 8 bases match TRBD1. V gave up 5 bases and J gave up 2 bases; unmatched junction bases: 5. Germline values: CDR1 SGHVS, CDR2 FQNEAQ. The CDR3 is made up of 14 amino acids. The CDR3 region is CASSVGQGAYEQYF. The CDR3 DNA follows: TGTGCCAGCAGCGTCGGACAGGGTGCCTACGAGCAGTACTTC.

This clonotype was counted a few times. The CDR3 bases are TGTGCCAGCAGCTTAGCCGCCCGGGAGGCTAACTATGGCTACACCTTC. The encoded protein is CASSLAAREANYGYTF. The rearrangement joins TRBV11-2 to TRBJ1-2; D remains ambiguous. There are 16 residues in the CDR3. Trimming took off 1 base at V and 0 bases at J, with 12 bases between the two ends. Germline values: CDR1 SGHAT, CDR2 FQNNGV.

This clonotype showed up just a few times. V usage is TRBV6-5 and J usage is TRBJ1-2; maybe TRBD1 (5 bases). The germline gives CDR1 MNHEY, CDR2 SVGAGI. V lost 0 bases and J 2 bases, leaving 7 bases between the germline ends. The CDR3 runs 14 residues. The CDR3 DNA follows: TGTGCCAGCAGTTACTCGGGGCAGAACTATGGCTACACCTTC. Translating it yields CASSYSGQNYGYTF.

J is TRBJ2-1 and V is TRBV19; TRBD2 matches 8 bases. The CDR3 loop spans 15 amino acids. Looked up from germline, CDR1 is LNHDA and CDR2 is SQIVND (reference sequence). V lost 0 bases and J lost 6; bases outside the gene matches: 4. The CDR3 region has the DNA TGTGCCAGTAGTATAGAGGCGGGGGGCCCCAATGAGCAGTTCTTC. It is translated as CASSIEAGGPNEQFF.

Only a few counts were recorded for this clonotype. This rearrangement joins TRBV9 to TRBJ2-1; 12 bases agree with TRBD2. CDR3 length: 16 residues. With 4 bases clipped from V and 6 bases from J, the junction kept 8 bases outside the gene matches. CDR1 and CDR2 (germline): SGDLS, YYNGEE. CDR3 region: CASSITLAGGPNEQFF. The CDR3 DNA sequence: TGTGCCAGCAGCATCACCCTAGCGGGGGGGCCCAATGAGCAGTTCTTC.

This rearrangement joins TRBV27 to TRBJ2-7, with no clear D. Trimming left V 6 bases short and J 2 bases short, with 14 bases between. Germline V gene sequence: CDR1 MNHEY, CDR2 SMNVEV (reference sequence). CDR3 length: 14 residues. CDR3 DNA sequence: TGTGCCAGCAGCTCCTTGGCAGCAACCTACGAGCAGTACGTC. This translates into CASSSLAATYEQYV.

This clonotype was observed a handful of times. The V gene is TRBV6-1, the J gene TRBJ2-5; possible D gene TRBD1, 6 bases. Germline V CDR1 and CDR2: MNHNS, SASEGT. The V gene lost 5 bases and the J gene lost 5 bases, with 15 bases spanning the gap. This CDR3 has 14 residues. The CDR3 coding sequence is TGTGCCAGCAGTCGCGCAGGGGATTTCGAGACCCAGTACTTC. Protein product: CASSRAGDFETQYF.

This clonotype was seen repeatedly, ten times or more. CDR3 region: CASSWAGEGSQTQYF. The CDR3 nucleotides read TGTGCCAGCAGCTGGGCGGGGGAGGGCAGTCAGACCCAGTACTTC. The chain joins TRBV6-1 to TRBJ2-5; TRBD2 aligns across 7 bases. The V gene end was trimmed by 6 bases and the J gene end by 6 bases; junction bases not matched to a gene: 13. The CDR3 sequence is 15 residues long. The germline gives CDR1 MNHNS, CDR2 SASEGT.

This clonotype has ten or more counts. J is TRBJ2-3 and V is TRBV5-1, with D perhaps TRBD1 or TRBD2 (6 bases each). The CDR3 consists of 16 residues. Germline lookup yields CDR1 SGHRS and CDR2 YFSETQ. V lost 1 base and J lost 6, with 18 bases in between. As DNA, the CDR3 is TGCGCCAGCAGCTTGATGGGGGGCGCGGTGTATGATACGCAGTATTTT. Amino acids: CASSLMGGAVYDTQYF.

This clonotype was counted only a few times. The chain uses TRBV9 and TRBJ2-1; D remains unclear. The CDR3 totals 16 residues. The V gene's germline CDR1 is SGDLS and CDR2 YYNGEE. Trimming removed 0 bases from V and 4 bases from J, with 14 bases in between. CDR3 sequence reads: CASSVGSGMGYNEQFF. CDR3 in DNA: TGTGCCAGCAGCGTAGGATCTGGGATGGGTTACAATGAGCAGTTCTTC.

This clonotype was observed a handful of times. The J gene is TRBJ1-6, the V gene TRBV5-4, with D possibly matching TRBD1 (5 bases). The ends were cut back, 4 bases at V and 5 bases at J, with 13 bases in the middle. Germline values: CDR1 SGHNT, CDR2 YYREEE (reference sequence). There are 15 residues in the CDR3. The chain's CDR3 is CASSVSGRNNSPLHF. The CDR3 region has the DNA TGTGCCAGCAGCGTTTCGGGACGGAATAATTCACCCCTCCACTTT.

The sample holds a few counts of this clonotype. The chain carries TRBV12-3 or TRBV12-4 and TRBJ1-1, with 7 bases that match TRBD1. This CDR3 spans 14 amino acids. Trimming at V came to 6 bases and at J to 5 bases, leaving 9 bases not matched to a gene. DNA of the CDR3: TGTGCCAGCAGGCTTCGACAGGGAACTACTGAAGCTTTCTTT. This sequence encodes CASRLRQGTTEAFF.

This clonotype came up a few times. The CDR3 DNA sequence: TGTGCCAGCAGTGGGGACAGGGGTCCCCCTACGCAGTATTTT. This sequence encodes CASSGDRGPPTQYF. This sequence joins TRBV25-1 and TRBJ2-3, with 10 bases identical to TRBD1. The junction had 6 bases not matched to a gene; V was cut back by 4 bases and J by 8 bases. This CDR3 is built from 14 residues. CDR1 is MGHDK and CDR2 is SYGVNS in the germline V gene.

This clonotype was detected many times. The V call is TRBV7-2, the J call TRBJ1-2; D is possibly TRBD1 (5 bases). The CDR3 sequence is 12 residues long. Germline CDR1 is SGHTA and CDR2 is FQGNSA. V lost 5 bases, J lost 4 bases, and 8 bases lay in between. The CDR3: CASSPDTYGYTF. The DNA for the CDR3 is TGTGCCAGCAGCCCGGACACCTATGGCTACACCTTC. The full variable domain, its missing parts supplied by reference TRBV7-2 and TRBJ1-2, is GAGVSQSPSNKVTEKGKDVELRCDPISGHTALYWYRQSLGQGLEFLIYFQGNSAPDKSGLPSDRFSAERTGGSVSTLTIQRTQQEDSAVYLCASSPDTYGYTFGSGTRLTVV.

The sample holds a few counts of this clonotype. The V call is TRBV7-3, the J call TRBJ2-4, with a tentative D call TRBD2 (5 bases). Germline assignment: CDR1 SGHTA and CDR2 FQGTGA. CDR3 size: 16 residues. V was cut by 0 bases and J by 1 base, with 10 bases left in between. As DNA, the CDR3 is TGTGCCAGCAGCTTAACCGGGGAGCATGCCAAAAACATTCAGTACTTC. This gives the protein CASSLTGEHAKNIQYF.

This clonotype has more than one count but fewer than ten. This chain's CDR3 is CSAPQFRGAYNEQFF. CDR3 coding DNA: TGCAGTGCTCCCCAATTTCGGGGGGCTTACAATGAGCAGTTCTTC. This chain uses TRBV20-1 with TRBJ2-1, with TRBD2 as a possible D gene (7 bases). Per germline, CDR1 DFQATT and CDR2 SNEGSKA (reference sequence). The CDR3 length is 15 residues. V gave up 5 bases and J gave up 4 bases, with 18 bases separating them.

This clonotype was picked up a small number of times. The chain couples TRBV6-2 or TRBV6-3 to TRBJ1-1; 7 bases line up with TRBD1. V lost 6 bases and J lost 3; bases outside the gene matches: 13. This CDR3 spans 16 amino acids. Germline V gives CDR1 MNHEY, CDR2 SVGEGT. As DNA, the CDR3 is TGTGCCAGCAGCCCCCGCCCCCGACAGGGATACACTGAAGCTTTCTTT. Protein: CASSPRPRQGYTEAFF.